This entry lists 20 T cell receptor beta chains sequenced from one sample in a study of T cells after posttransplantation cyclophosphamide. TCRdb's table, derived via immunoSEQ multiplex PCR, lists solely in-frame clones and lacks some. The sample includes roughly 18,000 clones, 83% seen only once; the top ten take 7.5% to 9.5%. Sequencing was performed on memory CD4+ T cells sorted from blood. These TCRs come from a man aged 25 to 45 in good health and a related stem cell transplant donor.

CDR3 DNA: TGTGCCAGCAGCTCAACGGGAACTAGGCCCTGGGAGCAGTTCTTC. This translates into CASSSTGTRPWEQFF. The chain has TRBV7-3 and TRBJ2-1, with TRBD2 as a possible D gene (5 bases). Trimming removed 4 bases from V and 10 bases from J, with 20 bases in between. Per the germline V gene, CDR1 is SGHTA and CDR2 is FQGTGA. The CDR3 loop spans 15 amino acids. The full variable domain, with the rest looked up from reference TRBV7-3 and TRBJ2-1, is GAGVSQTPSNKVTEKGKYVELRCDPISGHTALYWYRQSLGQGPEFLIYFQGTGAADDSGLPNDRFFAVRPEGSVSTLKIQRTERGDSAVYLCASSSTGTRPWEQFFGPGTRLTVL.

This clone has only a few counts. The chain combines TRBV9 with TRBJ1-6; D is unresolved. Between the trimmed V and J ends, which lost 0 bases and 7 bases, there was a span of 14 bases. The CDR3 is 16 amino acids. Germline V gene lookup returns CDR1 SGDLS and CDR2 YYNGEE. The DNA of the CDR3 is TGTGCCAGCAGCGTAGAACCCGCCCGCCAGAATTCACCCCTCCACTTT. Protein sequence: CASSVEPARQNSPLHF.

The chain recombines TRBV19 with TRBJ2-2; 8 bases align to TRBD1. The CDR3 runs to 15 residues. The V gene's germline CDR1 is LNHDA and CDR2 SQIVND (reference sequence). V gave up 5 bases and J gave up 4 bases; unmatched junction bases: 6. The DNA for the CDR3 is TGTGCCAGTAGTTTGACAGGGGCCTTCACCGGGGAGCTGTTTTTT. It is translated as CASSLTGAFTGELFF. Looking up the rest from reference TRBV19 and TRBJ2-2 gives the full variable domain: DGGITQSPKYLFRKEGQNVTLSCEQNLNHDAMYWYRQDPGQGLRLIYYSQIVNDFQKGDIAEGYSVSREKKESFPLTVTSAQKNPTAFYLCASSLTGAFTGELFFGEGSRLTVL.

This chain connects TRBV11-3 to TRBJ2-2; 9 positions match TRBD1. Looked up from germline, CDR1 is SGHNT and CDR2 is YENEEA. The CDR3 is 15 residues long. V was pared by 5 bases and J by 4 bases, with 5 bases of the junction left unmatched. CDR3 region: CASSPATGGTGELFF. DNA for the CDR3: TGTGCCAGCAGCCCGGCGACAGGGGGCACCGGGGAGCTGTTTTTT.

The rearrangement links TRBV10-1 to TRBJ2-2; tentatively, D is TRBD2 (6 bases). The ends were cut back, 5 bases at V and 17 bases at J, with 21 bases in the middle. The CDR3 is made up of 13 amino acids. Germline lookup yields CDR1 WNHNN and CDR2 SYGVQD (reference sequence). The CDR3 here is CASSPDRFGTVFF. In nucleotides, the CDR3 is TGCGCCAGCAGTCCCGACCGCTTTGGGACTGTTTTTTTT.

This clone was recorded a few times. Other DNA sequences in the same sample also yield this CDR3. V gene TRBV9 combines with J gene TRBJ2-2, with D tentatively TRBD1 (6 bases). Trimming left V 0 bases short and J 4 bases short, with 7 bases between. The germline V gene encodes CDR1 SGDLS and CDR2 YYNGEE. The CDR3 spans 14 residues. In DNA form, the CDR3 reads TGTGCCAGCAGCGTAGAACAGGGCACCGGGGAGCTGTTTTTT. It codes for CASSVEQGTGELFF.

The chain uses TRBV6-5 and TRBJ1-1, with TRBD1 matching over 7 bases. With 5 bases clipped from V and 11 bases from J, the junction kept 8 bases outside the gene matches. The V gene's germline CDR1 is MNHEY and CDR2 SVGAGI. The CDR3 has 12 amino acids. The CDR3 sequence: CASSDRTGLAFF. The CDR3 nucleotides are TGTGCCAGCAGTGACCGGACAGGTCTCGCTTTCTTT.

V usage is TRBV11-1 and J usage is TRBJ2-2, with 7 bases that match TRBD1. Germline CDR1 is SGHAT and CDR2 is FQDESV (reference sequence). The J segment lost 1 base and the V segment lost 5 bases, leaving 4 bases of the junction unmatched. This CDR3 is 15 amino acids long. CDR3 sequence (DNA): TGTGCCAGCAGCAAAGGGACAGTGAACACCGGGGAGCTGTTTTTT. It specifies CASSKGTVNTGELFF.

The V gene is TRBV7-9, the J gene TRBJ2-1; 9 nucleotides line up with TRBD1. J gave up 4 bases and V 5 bases, and 18 bases lay outside the gene matches. Looked up from germline, CDR1 is SEHNR and CDR2 is FQNEAQ (reference sequence). This CDR3 has 19 amino acids. The DNA of the CDR3 is TGTGCCAGCAGCCCAAGTATACGAACGGCCGGGACAGGGTACAATGAGCAGTTCTTC. It codes for CASSPSIRTAGTGYNEQFF.

J is TRBJ2-7 and V is TRBV19; perhaps TRBD1 as D (5 bases). CDR1 is LNHDA and CDR2 is SQIVND in the germline V gene (reference sequence). This CDR3 has 14 residues. V gave up 5 bases and J gave up 3 bases, with 14 bases separating them. CDR3 sequence (DNA): TGTGCCAGTAGTCGGCAGGGTGGCTACTACGAGCAGTACTTC. Translating it yields CASSRQGGYYEQYF.

The V gene is TRBV7-2, the J gene TRBJ2-1; 13 positions agree with TRBD2. V trimming: 3 bases; J trimming: 4 bases; junction bases outside the gene matches: 0. This CDR3 comprises 15 residues. Germline assignment: CDR1 SGHTA and CDR2 FQGNSA. This CDR3 reads CASSLGLAGYNEQFF. DNA of the CDR3: TGTGCCAGCAGCTTGGGACTAGCGGGGTACAATGAGCAGTTCTTC.

The chain couples TRBV28 to TRBJ2-7; no definite D call. The CDR3 runs 12 residues. The germline CDR1 and CDR2 sequences are MDHEN and SYDVKM. The germline V and J ends were trimmed by 2 bases and 4 bases, with 6 bases remaining between them. CDR3 in DNA: TGTGCCAGCAGTTTAATCAGTTACGAGCAGTACTTC. It codes for CASSLISYEQYF.

CDR3 loop: CASNPGGSGNTIYF. Here the CDR3 DNA reads TGTGCCAGCAACCCCGGGGGCTCTGGAAACACCATATATTTT. The rearrangement joins TRBV5-6 to TRBJ1-3; a weak D match, TRBD1 (5 bases). V was cut by 6 bases and J by 0 bases, with 10 bases left in between. This CDR3 region has 14 residues. Germline CDR1 and CDR2: SGHDT and YYEEEE. Full variable domain (remainder filled in from reference TRBV5-6 and TRBJ1-3): DAGVTQSPTHLIKTRGQQVTLRCSPKSGHDTVSWYQQALGQGPQFIFQYYEEEERQRGNFPDRFSGHQFPNYSSELNVNALLLGDSALYLCASNPGGSGNTIYFGEGSWLTVV.

This chain uses TRBV2 with TRBJ1-4, with 7 bases identical to TRBD1. The V gene's germline CDR1 is SNHLY and CDR2 FYNNEI. V was pared by 9 bases and J by 6 bases, with 7 bases of the junction left unmatched. The CDR3 contains 13 residues. The CDR3 loop reads CASEQGRDEKLFF. CDR3 bases: TGTGCCAGTGAACAGGGGCGAGATGAAAAACTGTTTTTT.

The chain employs TRBV28 and TRBJ1-6; a possible D gene is TRBD1 (6 bases). The V gene lost 6 bases and the J gene lost 0 bases, with 6 bases spanning the gap. CDR1 and CDR2 (germline): MDHEN, SYDVKM. CDR3 size: 14 residues. The DNA for the CDR3 is TGTGCCAGCAGGGACAGCTCCTATAATTCACCCCTCCACTTT. Translating it yields CASRDSSYNSPLHF.

This clone occurred once. The chain joins TRBV5-4 to TRBJ1-1; D is perhaps TRBD1 (6 bases). V was trimmed by 0 bases and J by 4 bases, leaving 10 bases between them. CDR1 SGHNT and CDR2 YYREEE come from the germline V gene (reference sequence). There are 14 residues in the CDR3. CDR3 sequence (DNA): TGTGCCAGCAGCTTGGTACAGGGTTCCACTGAAGCTTTCTTT. It codes for CASSLVQGSTEAFF.

V is TRBV7-3 and J is TRBJ2-3; D might be TRBD2 (7 bases). The CDR3 spans 15 residues. Per the germline V gene, CDR1 is SGHTA and CDR2 is FQGTGA. V shed 0 bases and J shed 4 bases, with 11 bases lying between them. CDR3 DNA: TGTGCCAGCAGCTTAACGGGGGGGCTGTCAGATACGCAGTATTTT. Translating it yields CASSLTGGLSDTQYF.

V usage is TRBV19 and J usage is TRBJ1-1; unclear D gene. CDR3 length equals 14 residues. Germline-derived CDR1 and CDR2 are LNHDA and SQIVND (reference sequence). Trimming removed 2 bases at V and 1 base at J, with 8 bases between. CDR3 sequence (DNA): TGTGCCAGTAGTATAAGAACGGGGAACACTGAAGCTTTCTTT. This encodes CASSIRTGNTEAFF.

Note on this clone: Other nucleotide sequences in the sample specify the same CDR3. The chain couples TRBV7-2 to TRBJ1-5, with a weak D call TRBD1 (5 bases). The germline CDR1 and CDR2 sequences are SGHTA and FQGNSA. This CDR3 has 12 residues. Trimming took 9 bases from V and 1 from J, leaving 7 bases between them. This CDR3 is CARRGSNQPQHF. CDR3 in DNA: TGTGCCAGACGGGGGAGCAATCAGCCCCAGCATTTT.

This sequence joins TRBV27 and TRBJ1-6; D unclear. Germline V gives CDR1 MNHEY, CDR2 SMNVEV (reference sequence). V lost 0 bases to trimming and J lost 16 bases, with 10 bases between them. The CDR3 extends over 12 amino acids. The CDR3 sequence: CASSLSGDRLHF. CDR3 bases: TGTGCCAGCAGTTTATCGGGAGACCGTCTCCACTTT.